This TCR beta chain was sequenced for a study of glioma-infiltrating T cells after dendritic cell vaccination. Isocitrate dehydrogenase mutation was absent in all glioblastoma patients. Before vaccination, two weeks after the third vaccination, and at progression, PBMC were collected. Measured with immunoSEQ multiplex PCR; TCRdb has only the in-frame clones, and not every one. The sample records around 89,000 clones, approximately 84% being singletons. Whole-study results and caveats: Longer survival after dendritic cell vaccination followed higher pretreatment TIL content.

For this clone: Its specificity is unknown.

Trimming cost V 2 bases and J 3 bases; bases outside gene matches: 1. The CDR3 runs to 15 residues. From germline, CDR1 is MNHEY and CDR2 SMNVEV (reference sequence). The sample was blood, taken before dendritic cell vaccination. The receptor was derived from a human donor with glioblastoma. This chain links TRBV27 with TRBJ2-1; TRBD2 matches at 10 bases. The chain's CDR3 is CASSLTSGIYNEQFF. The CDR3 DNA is TGTGCCAGCAGTTTAACTAGCGGGATCTACAATGAGCAGTTCTTC.